This TCR beta chain was identified in a study of response to subunit inactivated influenza vaccine. Findings of the study overall: With each seasonal influenza vaccination, the authors suggested, few new T cells are recruited.

About this clonotype: What it binds is not known.

MiXCR, applied by TCRdb to the RT-PCR reads, yields one record per CDR3 protein. The sample lists hundreds of thousands of distinct CDR3 sequences, roughly 25% occurring once. Per germline, CDR1 MNHEY and CDR2 SVGEGT. Trimming took 2 bases from V and 2 from J, leaving 10 bases between them. The CDR3 spans 16 residues. The TCR comes from a man aged 45-60 years who received an inactivated influenza vaccine. The sequences come from CD4+ T cells sorted from PBMCs, collected 5 days after vaccination. This chain joins TRBV6-2 or TRBV6-3 and TRBJ2-6; D is unresolved. The CDR3 is CASSYVAVAGANVLTF. CDR3 nucleotides: TGTGCCAGCAGTTACGTGGCGGTTGCTGGGGCCAACGTCCTGACTTTC.